This TCR beta chain was recovered during a study of T cell responses to AZD1222 COVID-19 vaccine. Profiling relied on immunoSEQ multiplex PCR, and the TCRdb table lists in-frame clones only, not all of them. The sample lists some 150,000 clones; approximately 89% were seen once. Germline CDR1 SEHNR, CDR2 FQNEAQ (reference sequence). Deletions cut 3 bases from V and 6 bases from J, with 9 bases between. The CDR3 has 12 residues. J is TRBJ2-7 and V is TRBV7-9; a possible D gene is TRBD2 (5 bases). Specimen: peripheral blood, collected on day 0 of MenACWY control vaccination. The origin of this receptor is an adult in good health. CDR3 residues: CASSFGMGEQYF. The CDR3 DNA is TGTGCCAGCAGCTTCGGGATGGGCGAGCAGTACTTC. Using reference TRBV7-9 and TRBJ2-7 for the parts outside the CDR3, the full variable domain is DTGVSQNPRHKITKRGQNVTFRCDPISEHNRLYWYRQTLGQGPEFLTYFQNEAQLEKSRLLSDRFSAERPKGSFSTLEIQRTEQGDSAMYLCASSFGMGEQYFGPGTRLTVT.